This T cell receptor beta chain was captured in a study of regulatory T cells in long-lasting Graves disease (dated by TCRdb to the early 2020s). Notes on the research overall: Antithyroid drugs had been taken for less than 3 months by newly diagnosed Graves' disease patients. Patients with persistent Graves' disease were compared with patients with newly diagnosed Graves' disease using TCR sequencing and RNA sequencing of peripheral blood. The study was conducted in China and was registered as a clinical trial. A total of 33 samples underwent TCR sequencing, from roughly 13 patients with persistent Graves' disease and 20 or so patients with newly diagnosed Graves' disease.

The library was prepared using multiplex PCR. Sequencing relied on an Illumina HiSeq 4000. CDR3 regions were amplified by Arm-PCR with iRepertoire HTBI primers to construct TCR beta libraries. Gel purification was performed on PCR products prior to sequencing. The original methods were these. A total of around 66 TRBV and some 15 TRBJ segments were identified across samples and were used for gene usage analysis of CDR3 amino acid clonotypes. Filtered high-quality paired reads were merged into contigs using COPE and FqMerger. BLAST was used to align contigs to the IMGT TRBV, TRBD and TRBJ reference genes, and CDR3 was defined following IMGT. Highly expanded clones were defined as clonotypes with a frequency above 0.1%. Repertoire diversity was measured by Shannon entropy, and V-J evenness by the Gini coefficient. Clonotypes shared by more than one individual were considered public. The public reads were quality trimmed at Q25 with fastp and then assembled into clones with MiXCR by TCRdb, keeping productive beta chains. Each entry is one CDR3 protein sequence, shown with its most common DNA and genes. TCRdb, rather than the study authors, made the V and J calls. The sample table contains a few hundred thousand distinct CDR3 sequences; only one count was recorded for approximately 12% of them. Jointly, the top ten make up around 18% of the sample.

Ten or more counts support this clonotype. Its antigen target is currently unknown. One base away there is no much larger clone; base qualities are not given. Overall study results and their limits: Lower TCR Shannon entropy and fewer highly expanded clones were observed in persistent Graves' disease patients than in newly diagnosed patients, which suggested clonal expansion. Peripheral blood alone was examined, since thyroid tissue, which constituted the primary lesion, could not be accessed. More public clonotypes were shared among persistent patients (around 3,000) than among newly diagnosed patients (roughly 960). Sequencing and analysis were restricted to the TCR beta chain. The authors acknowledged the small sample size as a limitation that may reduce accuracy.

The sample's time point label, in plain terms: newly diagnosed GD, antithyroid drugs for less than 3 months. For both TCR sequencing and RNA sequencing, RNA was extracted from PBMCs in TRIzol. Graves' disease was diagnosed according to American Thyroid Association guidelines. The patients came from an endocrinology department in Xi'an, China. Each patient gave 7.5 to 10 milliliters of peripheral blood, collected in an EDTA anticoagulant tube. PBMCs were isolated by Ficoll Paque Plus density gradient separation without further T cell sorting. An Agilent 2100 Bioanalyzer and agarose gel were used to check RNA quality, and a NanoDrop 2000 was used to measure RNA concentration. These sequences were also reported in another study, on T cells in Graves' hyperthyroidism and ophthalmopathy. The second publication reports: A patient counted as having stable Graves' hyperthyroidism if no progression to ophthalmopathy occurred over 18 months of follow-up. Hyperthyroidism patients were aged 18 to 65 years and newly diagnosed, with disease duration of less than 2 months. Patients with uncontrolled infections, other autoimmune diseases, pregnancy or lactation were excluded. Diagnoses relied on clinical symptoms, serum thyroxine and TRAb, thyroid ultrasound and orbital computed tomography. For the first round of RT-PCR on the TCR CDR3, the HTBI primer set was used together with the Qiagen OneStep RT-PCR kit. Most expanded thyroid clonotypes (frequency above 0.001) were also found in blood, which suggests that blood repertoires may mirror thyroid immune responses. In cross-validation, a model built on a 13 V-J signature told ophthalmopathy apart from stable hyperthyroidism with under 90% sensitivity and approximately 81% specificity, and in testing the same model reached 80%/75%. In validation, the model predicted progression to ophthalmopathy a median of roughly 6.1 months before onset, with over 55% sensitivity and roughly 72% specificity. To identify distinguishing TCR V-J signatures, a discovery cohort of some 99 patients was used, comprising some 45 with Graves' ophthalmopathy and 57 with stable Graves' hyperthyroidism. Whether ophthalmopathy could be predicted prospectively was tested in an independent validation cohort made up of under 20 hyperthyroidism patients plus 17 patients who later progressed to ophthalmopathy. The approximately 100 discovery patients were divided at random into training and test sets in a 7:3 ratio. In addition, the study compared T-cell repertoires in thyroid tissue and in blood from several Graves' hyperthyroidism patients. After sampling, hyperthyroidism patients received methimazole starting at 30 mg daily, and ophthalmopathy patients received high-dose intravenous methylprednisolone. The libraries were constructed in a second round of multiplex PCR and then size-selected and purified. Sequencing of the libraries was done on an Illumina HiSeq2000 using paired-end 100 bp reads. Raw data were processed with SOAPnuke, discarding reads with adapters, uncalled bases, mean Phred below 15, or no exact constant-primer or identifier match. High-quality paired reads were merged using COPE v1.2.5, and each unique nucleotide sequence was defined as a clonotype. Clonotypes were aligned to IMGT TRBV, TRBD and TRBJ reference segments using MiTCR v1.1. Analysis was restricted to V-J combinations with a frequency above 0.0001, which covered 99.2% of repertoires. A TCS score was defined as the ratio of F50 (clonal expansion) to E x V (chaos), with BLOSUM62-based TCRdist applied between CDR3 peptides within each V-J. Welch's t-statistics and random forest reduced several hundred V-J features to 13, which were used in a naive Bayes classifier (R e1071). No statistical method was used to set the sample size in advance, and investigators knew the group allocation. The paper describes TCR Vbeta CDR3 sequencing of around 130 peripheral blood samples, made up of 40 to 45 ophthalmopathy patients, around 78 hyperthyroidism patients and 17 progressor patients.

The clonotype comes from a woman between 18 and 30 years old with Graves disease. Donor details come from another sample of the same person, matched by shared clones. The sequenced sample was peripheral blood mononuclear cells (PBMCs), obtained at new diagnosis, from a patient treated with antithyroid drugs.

In nucleotides, the sequence is TGTGCCAGCAGGATCGGGACAGATGGCTACACCTTC. It specifies CASRIGTDGYTF. The chain is assembled from TRBV6-1 and TRBJ1-2, with 7 middle bases fitting TRBD1. Trimming accounts for 6 bases at V and 6 bases at J, while the number of junction bases matched to no gene is 4. The CDR3 numbers 12 residues from cysteine through phenylalanine. Here the CDR3 DNA is all that survives: 36 bases in frame from base 1. In the germline V gene, CDR1 corresponds to MNHNS and CDR2 to SASEGT.